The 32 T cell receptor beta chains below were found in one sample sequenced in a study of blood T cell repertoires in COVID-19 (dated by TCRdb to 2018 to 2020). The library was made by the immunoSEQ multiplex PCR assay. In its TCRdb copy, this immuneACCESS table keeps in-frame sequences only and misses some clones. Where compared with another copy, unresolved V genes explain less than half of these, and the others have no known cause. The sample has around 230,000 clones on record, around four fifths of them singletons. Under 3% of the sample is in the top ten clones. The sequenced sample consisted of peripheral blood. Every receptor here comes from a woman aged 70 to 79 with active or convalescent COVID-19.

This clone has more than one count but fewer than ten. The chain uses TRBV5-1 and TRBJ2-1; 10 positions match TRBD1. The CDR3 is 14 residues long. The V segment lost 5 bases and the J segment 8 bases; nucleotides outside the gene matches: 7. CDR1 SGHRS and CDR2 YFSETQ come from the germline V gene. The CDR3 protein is CASRKGQGEDEQFF. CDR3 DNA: TGCGCCAGCAGAAAAGGACAGGGGGAGGATGAGCAGTTCTTC.

CDR3 amino acids: CASSFVTGVRTEAFF. CDR3 bases: TGTGCCAGCAGTTTTGTGACAGGGGTCAGGACTGAAGCTTTCTTT. The gene calls are TRBV28 and TRBJ1-1; 8 positions agree with TRBD1. The V and J ends lost 3 bases and 5 bases, in that order; junction bases with no gene match: 8. Germline V gives CDR1 MDHEN, CDR2 SYDVKM. This CDR3 comprises 15 residues.

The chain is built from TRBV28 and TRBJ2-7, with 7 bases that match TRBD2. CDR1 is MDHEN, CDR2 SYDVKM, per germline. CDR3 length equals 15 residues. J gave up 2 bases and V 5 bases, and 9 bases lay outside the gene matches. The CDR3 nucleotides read TGTGCCAGCAGTCTGGCCGCGGCGGGAGCCTACGAGCAGTACTTC. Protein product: CASSLAAAGAYEQYF.

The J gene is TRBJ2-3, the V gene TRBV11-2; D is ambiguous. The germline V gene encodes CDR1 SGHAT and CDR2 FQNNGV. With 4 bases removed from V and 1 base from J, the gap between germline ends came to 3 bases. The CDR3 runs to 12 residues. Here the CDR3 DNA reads TGTGCCAGCAGCTCGGGCACAGATACGCAGTATTTT. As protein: CASSSGTDTQYF.

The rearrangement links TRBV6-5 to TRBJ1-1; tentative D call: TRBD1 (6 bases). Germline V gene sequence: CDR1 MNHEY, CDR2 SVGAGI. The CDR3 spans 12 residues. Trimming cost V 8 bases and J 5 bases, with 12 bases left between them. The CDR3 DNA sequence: TGTGCCAGCTTTCGGGGGGCAACTGAAGCTTTCTTT. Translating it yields CASFRGATEAFF.

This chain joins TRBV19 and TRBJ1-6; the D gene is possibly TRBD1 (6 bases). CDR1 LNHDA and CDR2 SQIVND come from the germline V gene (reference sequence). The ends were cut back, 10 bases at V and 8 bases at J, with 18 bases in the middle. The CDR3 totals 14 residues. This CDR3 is CATQQGARDSPLHF. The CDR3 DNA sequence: TGTGCCACCCAACAGGGCGCAAGGGATTCACCCCTCCACTTT.

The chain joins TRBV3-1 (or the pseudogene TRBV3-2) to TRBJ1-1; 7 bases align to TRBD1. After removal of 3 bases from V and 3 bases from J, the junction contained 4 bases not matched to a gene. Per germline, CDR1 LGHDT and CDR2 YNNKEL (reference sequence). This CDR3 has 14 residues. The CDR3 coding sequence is TGTGCCAGCAGCCATGGACAGGTCGACACTGAAGCTTTCTTT. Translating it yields CASSHGQVDTEAFF.

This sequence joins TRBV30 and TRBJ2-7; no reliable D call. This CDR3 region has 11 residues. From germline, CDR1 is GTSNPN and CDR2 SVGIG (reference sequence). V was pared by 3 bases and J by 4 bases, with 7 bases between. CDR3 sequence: CAWRKSYEQYF. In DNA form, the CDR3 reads TGTGCCTGGAGGAAGAGTTACGAGCAGTACTTC. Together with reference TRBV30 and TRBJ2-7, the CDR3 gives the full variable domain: SQTIHQWPATLVQPVGSPLSLECTVEGTSNPNLYWYRQAAGRGLQLLFYSVGIGQISSEVPQNLSASRPQDRQFILSSKKLLLSDSGFYLCAWRKSYEQYFGPGTRLTVT.

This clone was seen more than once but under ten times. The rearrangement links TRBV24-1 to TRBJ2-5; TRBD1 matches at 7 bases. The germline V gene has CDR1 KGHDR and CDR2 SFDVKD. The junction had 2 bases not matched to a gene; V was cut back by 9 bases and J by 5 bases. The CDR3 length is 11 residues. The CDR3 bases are TGTGCCACCGCCAGGGGGGAGACCCAGTACTTC. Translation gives CATARGETQYF.

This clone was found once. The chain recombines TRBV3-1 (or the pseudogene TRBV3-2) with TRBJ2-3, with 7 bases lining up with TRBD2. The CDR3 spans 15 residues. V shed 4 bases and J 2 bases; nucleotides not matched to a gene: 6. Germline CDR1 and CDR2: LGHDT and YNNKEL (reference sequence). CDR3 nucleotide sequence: TGTGCCAGCAGCCCCGGGACTACTAACACAGATACGCAGTATTTT. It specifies CASSPGTTNTDTQYF.

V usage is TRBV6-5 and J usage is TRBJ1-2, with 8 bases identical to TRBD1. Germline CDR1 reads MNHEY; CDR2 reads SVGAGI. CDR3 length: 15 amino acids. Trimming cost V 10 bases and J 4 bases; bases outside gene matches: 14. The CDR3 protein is CAIKPGQGAGYGYTF. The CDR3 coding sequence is TGTGCCATCAAACCGGGGCAGGGGGCAGGCTATGGCTACACCTTC.

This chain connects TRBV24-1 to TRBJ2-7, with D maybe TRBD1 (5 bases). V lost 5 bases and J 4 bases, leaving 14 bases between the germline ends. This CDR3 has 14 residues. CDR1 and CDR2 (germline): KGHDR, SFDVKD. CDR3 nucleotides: TGTGCCACCAGTGTAGGGGTACCTCTATACGAGCAGTACTTC. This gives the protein CATSVGVPLYEQYF.

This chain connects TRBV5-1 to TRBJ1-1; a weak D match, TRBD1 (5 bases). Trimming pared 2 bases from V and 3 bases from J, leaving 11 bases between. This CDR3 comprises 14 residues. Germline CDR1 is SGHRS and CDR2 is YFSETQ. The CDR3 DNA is TGCGCCAGCAGCTTCGAGGGGAGGGACACTGAAGCTTTCTTT. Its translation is CASSFEGRDTEAFF.

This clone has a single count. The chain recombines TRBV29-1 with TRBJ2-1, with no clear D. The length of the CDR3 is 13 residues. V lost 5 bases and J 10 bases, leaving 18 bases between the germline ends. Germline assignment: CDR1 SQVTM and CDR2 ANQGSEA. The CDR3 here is CSVHQPDPEEQFF. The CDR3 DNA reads TGCAGCGTTCATCAGCCGGATCCGGAGGAGCAGTTCTTC.

This chain's CDR3 is CASSSTGTLDGYTF. Here the CDR3 DNA reads TGTGCCAGCAGCTCGACAGGGACGTTGGATGGCTACACCTTC. The genes are TRBV7-9 and TRBJ1-2; 7 bases fit TRBD1. Germline V gene lookup returns CDR1 SEHNR and CDR2 FQNEAQ (reference sequence). V was pared by 4 bases and J by 6 bases, with 8 bases of the junction left unmatched. The CDR3 extends over 14 amino acids.

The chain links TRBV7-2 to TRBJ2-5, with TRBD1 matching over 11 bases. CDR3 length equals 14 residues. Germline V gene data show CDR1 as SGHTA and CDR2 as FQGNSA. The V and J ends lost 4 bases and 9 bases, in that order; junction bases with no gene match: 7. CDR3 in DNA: TGTGCCAGCAGCTCCGGGACAGGGGGGAGGGCCCAGTACTTC. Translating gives CASSSGTGGRAQYF.

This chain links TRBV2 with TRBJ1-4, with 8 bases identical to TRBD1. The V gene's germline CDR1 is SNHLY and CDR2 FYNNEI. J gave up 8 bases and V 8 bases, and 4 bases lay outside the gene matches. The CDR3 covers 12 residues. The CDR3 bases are TGTGCCAGCGACAGGGGAGACGAAAAACTGTTTTTT. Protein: CASDRGDEKLFF.

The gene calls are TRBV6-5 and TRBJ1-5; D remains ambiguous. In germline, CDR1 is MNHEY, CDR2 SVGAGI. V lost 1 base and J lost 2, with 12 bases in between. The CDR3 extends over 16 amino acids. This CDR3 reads CASSYWEGPGNQPQHF. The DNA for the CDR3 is TGTGCCAGCAGTTACTGGGAGGGTCCCGGCAATCAGCCCCAGCATTTT.

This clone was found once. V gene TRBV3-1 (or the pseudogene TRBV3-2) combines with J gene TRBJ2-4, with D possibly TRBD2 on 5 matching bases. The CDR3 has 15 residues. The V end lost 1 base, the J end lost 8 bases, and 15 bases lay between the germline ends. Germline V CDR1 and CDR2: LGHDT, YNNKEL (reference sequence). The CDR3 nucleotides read TGTGCCAGCAGCCAAGGCTCACGAGGGTTTGACATTCAGTACTTC. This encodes CASSQGSRGFDIQYF.

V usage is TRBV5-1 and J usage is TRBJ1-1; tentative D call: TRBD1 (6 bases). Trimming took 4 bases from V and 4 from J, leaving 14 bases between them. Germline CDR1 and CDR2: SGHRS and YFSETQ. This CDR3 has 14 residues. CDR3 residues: CASSPPGTTTEAFF. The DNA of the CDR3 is TGCGCCAGCAGCCCCCCCGGGACAACCACTGAAGCTTTCTTT.

This CDR3 is CASSGRVAGSFYNEQFF. The CDR3 coding sequence is TGTGCCAGCAGTGGCCGGGTAGCGGGGTCCTTCTACAATGAGCAGTTCTTC. The V call is TRBV6-2 or TRBV6-3, the J call TRBJ2-1; 8 bases fit TRBD2. Germline CDR1 reads MNHEY; CDR2 reads SVGEGT. The ends lost 5 bases at V and 3 bases at J; junction bases unmatched: 12. CDR3 length: 17 amino acids.

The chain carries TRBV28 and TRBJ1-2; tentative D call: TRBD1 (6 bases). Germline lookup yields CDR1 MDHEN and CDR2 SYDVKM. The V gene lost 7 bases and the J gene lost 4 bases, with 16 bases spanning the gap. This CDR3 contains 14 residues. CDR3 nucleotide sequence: TGTGCCAGCAAAAAACAGGGTTTCGGCTATGGCTACACCTTC. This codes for CASKKQGFGYGYTF.

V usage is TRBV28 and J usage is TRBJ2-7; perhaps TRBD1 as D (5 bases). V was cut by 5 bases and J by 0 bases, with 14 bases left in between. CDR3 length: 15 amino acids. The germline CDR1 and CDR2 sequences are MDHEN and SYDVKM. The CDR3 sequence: CASSLTGALSYEQYF. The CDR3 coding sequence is TGTGCCAGCAGTCTGACTGGGGCGCTCTCCTACGAGCAGTACTTC.

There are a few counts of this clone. The CDR3 DNA follows: TGTGCCAGCAGCTCCGTTTGGGGGACAGGGGAGCAGTACTTC. It yields the protein CASSSVWGTGEQYF. The genes are TRBV7-2 and TRBJ2-7; TRBD1 agrees at 9 bases. With 4 bases clipped from V and 7 bases from J, the junction kept 8 bases outside the gene matches. This CDR3 has 14 amino acids. CDR1 and CDR2 (germline): SGHTA, FQGNSA. Full variable domain (missing parts from reference TRBV7-2 and TRBJ2-7): GAGVSQSPSNKVTEKGKDVELRCDPISGHTALYWYRQSLGQGLEFLIYFQGNSAPDKSGLPSDRFSAERTGGSVSTLTIQRTQQEDSAVYLCASSSVWGTGEQYFGPGTRLTVT.

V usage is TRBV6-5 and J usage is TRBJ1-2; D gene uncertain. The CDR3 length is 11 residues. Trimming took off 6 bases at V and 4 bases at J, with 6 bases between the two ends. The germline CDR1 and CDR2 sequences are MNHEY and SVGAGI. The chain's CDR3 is CASRWLYGYTF. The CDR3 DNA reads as TGTGCCAGCAGGTGGCTCTATGGCTACACCTTC.

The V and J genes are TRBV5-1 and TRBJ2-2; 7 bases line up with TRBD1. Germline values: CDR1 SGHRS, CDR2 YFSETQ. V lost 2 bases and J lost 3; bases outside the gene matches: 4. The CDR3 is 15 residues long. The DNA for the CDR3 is TGCGCCAGCAGCTTACAGGGGTTGGACACCGGGGAGCTGTTTTTT. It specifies CASSLQGLDTGELFF.

CDR3 amino acids: CASSSLTGGDEKLFF. Here the CDR3 DNA reads TGCGCCAGCAGCTCCCTGACAGGGGGCGATGAAAAACTGTTTTTT. The V call is TRBV5-1, the J call TRBJ1-4; 10 nucleotides match TRBD1. Germline CDR1 reads SGHRS; CDR2 reads YFSETQ. The junction had 5 bases not matched to a gene; V was cut back by 3 bases and J by 6 bases. CDR3 length equals 15 residues.

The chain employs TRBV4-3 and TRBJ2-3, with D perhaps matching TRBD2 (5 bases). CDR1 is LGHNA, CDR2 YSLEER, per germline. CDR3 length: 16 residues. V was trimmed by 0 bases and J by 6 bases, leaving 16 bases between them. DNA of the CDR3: TGCGCCAGCAGCCAAGAAAACGGCGGCGGGCGCGATACGCAGTATTTT. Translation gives CASSQENGGGRDTQYF.

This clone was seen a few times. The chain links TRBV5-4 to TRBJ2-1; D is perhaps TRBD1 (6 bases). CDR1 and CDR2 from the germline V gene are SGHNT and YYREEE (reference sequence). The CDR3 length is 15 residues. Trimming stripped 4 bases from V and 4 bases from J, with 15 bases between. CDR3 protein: CASSPPGTLYNEQFF. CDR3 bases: TGTGCCAGCAGCCCCCCCGGGACACTATACAATGAGCAGTTCTTC.

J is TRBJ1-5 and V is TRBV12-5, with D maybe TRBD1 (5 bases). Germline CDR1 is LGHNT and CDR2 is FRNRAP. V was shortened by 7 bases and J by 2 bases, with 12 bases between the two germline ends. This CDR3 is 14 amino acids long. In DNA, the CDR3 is TGTGCTAGTGTAGGGGTGGGTGGCAATCAGCCCCAGCATTTT. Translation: CASVGVGGNQPQHF.

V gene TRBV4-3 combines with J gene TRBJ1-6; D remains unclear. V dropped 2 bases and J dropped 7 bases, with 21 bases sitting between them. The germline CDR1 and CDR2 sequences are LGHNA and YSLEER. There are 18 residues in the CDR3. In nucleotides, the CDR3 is TGCGCCAGCAGCCAAACCCCGGGAGGTGGCAGTTCGAATTCACCCCTCCACTTT. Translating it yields CASSQTPGGGSSNSPLHF.

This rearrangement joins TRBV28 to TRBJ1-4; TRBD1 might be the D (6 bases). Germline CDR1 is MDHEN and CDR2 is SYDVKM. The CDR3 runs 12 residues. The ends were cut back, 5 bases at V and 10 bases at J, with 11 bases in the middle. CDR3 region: CASSPPRGKLFF. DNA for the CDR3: TGTGCCAGCAGTCCCCCCAGGGGAAAACTGTTTTTT.